This record concerns one TCR beta chain sequence. This record comes from a study of blood T cell repertoires in COVID-19. The ends lost 7 bases at V and 3 bases at J; junction bases unmatched: 6. The CDR3 runs 14 residues. Germline V CDR1 and CDR2: SGHRS, YFSETQ. Assay used: immunoSEQ multiplex PCR; TCRdb lists only in-frame clones, some missing. The table lists 110,000 to 150,000 clones, about nine tenths of them singletons. The chain combines TRBV5-1 with TRBJ2-3; 9 nucleotides agree with TRBD1. The material sequenced was PBMCs or T cells enriched from blood (not recorded which). The TCR was taken from a man between 45 and 60 years old who had recovered from COVID-19. The CDR3 sequence is CASAGQGGTDTQYF. The CDR3 nucleotides read TGCGCCAGCGCGGGACAGGGTGGGACAGATACGCAGTATTTT.